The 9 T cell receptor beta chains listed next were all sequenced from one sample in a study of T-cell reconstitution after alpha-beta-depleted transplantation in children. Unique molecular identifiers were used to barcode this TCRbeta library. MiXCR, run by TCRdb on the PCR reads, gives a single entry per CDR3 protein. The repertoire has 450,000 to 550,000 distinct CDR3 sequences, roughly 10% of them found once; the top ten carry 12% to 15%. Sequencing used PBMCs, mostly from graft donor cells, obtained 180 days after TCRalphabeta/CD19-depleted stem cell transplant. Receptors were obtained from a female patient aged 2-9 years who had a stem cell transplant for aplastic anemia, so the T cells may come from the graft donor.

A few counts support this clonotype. In nucleotides, the CDR3 is TGCAGTGCCAGAACTAGCGGGGTTCTCTACGAGCAGTACTTC. Its translation: CSARTSGVLYEQYF. The chain recombines TRBV20-1 with TRBJ2-7, with TRBD2 matching 10 bases. Germline CDR1 reads DFQATT; CDR2 reads SNEGSKA (reference sequence). CDR3 length: 14 residues. V was pared by 6 bases and J by 3 bases, with 8 bases of the junction left unmatched.

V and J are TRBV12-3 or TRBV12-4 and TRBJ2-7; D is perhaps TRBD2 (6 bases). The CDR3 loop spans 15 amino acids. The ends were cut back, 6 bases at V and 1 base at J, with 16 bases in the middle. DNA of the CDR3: TGTGCCAGCAGCCCTTTTTTGGCGGGGTCCTACGAGCAGTACTTC. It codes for CASSPFLAGSYEQYF.

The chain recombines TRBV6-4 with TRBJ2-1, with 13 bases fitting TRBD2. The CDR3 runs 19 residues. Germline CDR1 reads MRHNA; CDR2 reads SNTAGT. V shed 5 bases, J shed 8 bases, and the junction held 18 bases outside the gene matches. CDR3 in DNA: TGTGCCAGCAGTCGACAGGCTGGACTAGCGGGAGTCTCGGGAGATGAGCAGTTCTTC. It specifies CASSRQAGLAGVSGDEQFF.

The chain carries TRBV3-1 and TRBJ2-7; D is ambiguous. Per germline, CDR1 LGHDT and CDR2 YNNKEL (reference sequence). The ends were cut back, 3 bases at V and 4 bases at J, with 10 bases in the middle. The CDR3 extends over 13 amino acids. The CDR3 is CASSHGSIYEQYF. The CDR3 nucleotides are TGTGCCAGCAGCCATGGTTCAATTTACGAGCAGTACTTC.

DNA for the CDR3: TGTGCCACCAGCACACCTGACTCCCGCTACGAGCAGTACTTC. Amino acid sequence: CATSTPDSRYEQYF. The chain recombines TRBV15 with TRBJ2-7; no clear D gene. Germline lookup yields CDR1 LNHNV and CDR2 YYDKDF (reference sequence). The CDR3 is 14 amino acids. Trimming pared 4 bases from V and 3 bases from J, leaving 13 bases between.

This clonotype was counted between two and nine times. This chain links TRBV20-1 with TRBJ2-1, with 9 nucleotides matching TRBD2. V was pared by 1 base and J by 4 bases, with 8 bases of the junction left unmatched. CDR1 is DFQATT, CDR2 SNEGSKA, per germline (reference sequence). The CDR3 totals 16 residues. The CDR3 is CSARVGPSGKYNEQFF. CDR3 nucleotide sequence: TGCAGTGCTAGAGTAGGGCCTAGCGGGAAGTACAATGAGCAGTTCTTC.

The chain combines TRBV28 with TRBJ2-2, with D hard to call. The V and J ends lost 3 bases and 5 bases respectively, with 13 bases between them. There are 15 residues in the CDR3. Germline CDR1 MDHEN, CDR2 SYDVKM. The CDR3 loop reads CASSLPQAGTGELFF. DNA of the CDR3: TGTGCCAGCAGTTTGCCCCAGGCTGGAACCGGGGAGCTGTTTTTT.

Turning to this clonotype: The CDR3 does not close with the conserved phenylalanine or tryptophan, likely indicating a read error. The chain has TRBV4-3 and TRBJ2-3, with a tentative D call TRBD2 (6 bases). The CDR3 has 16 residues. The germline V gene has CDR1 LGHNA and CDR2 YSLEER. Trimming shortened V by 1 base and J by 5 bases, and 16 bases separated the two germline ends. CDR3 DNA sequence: TGCGCCAGCAGCCAAGGATGGCGGACCGGGGGAGATACGCAGTATTAT. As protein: CASSQGWRTGGDTQYY.

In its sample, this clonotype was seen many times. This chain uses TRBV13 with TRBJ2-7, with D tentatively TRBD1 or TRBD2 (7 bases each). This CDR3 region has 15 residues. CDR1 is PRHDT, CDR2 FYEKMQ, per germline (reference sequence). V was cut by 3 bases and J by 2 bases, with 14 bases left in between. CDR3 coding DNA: TGTGCCAGCAGCTTTGAGCGGGACAGAGCCTACGAGCAGTACTTC. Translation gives CASSFERDRAYEQYF.